Below, 18 T cell receptor beta chains from the same sample are listed, as sequenced in a study of blood T cell repertoires in COVID-19. Produced via immunoSEQ multiplex PCR; TCRdb's table is partial and in-frame only. The sample holds 200,000 or so clones, 70% to 85% seen once. Sequences were obtained from peripheral blood. The origin of the receptors is a human donor with acute or convalescent COVID-19. The donor label of this sample is uncertain.

The chain links TRBV9 to TRBJ2-2; D possibly corresponds to TRBD1 (6 bases). Trimming took 3 bases from V and 1 from J, leaving 10 bases between them. CDR1 is SGDLS, CDR2 YYNGEE, per germline. The CDR3 consists of 15 residues. The CDR3 DNA follows: TGTGCCAGCAGCGCTCAGGGGCTGAACACCGGGGAGCTGTTTTTT. Translated, it gives CASSAQGLNTGELFF.

The chain combines TRBV7-2 with TRBJ2-4, with 7 bases matching TRBD2. Germline V gene lookup returns CDR1 SGHTA and CDR2 FQGNSA. The V and J ends lost 3 bases and 9 bases, in that order; junction bases with no gene match: 8. The CDR3 is made up of 14 amino acids. CDR3 DNA sequence: TGTGCCAGCAGCTTGAATAGCGGGTCAATCATTCAGTACTTC. It is translated as CASSLNSGSIIQYF.

V gene TRBV10-3 combines with J gene TRBJ1-2, with TRBD1 matching 8 bases. The germline gives CDR1 ENHRY, CDR2 SYGVKD. The CDR3 consists of 11 residues. J was trimmed by 4 bases and V by 10 bases; bases with no gene match: 2. CDR3 sequence (DNA): TGTGCCACCACAGGGGGCTATGGCTACACCTTC. It yields the protein CATTGGYGYTF.

V usage is TRBV7-6 and J usage is TRBJ2-1; D is ambiguous. CDR1 is SGHVS, CDR2 FNYEAQ, per germline. V shed 4 bases and J shed 7 bases, with 5 bases lying between them. The CDR3 totals 11 residues. CDR3: CASSSTNEQFF. The CDR3 DNA reads as TGTGCCAGCAGCTCAACAAATGAGCAGTTCTTC. The whole variable domain, remainder taken from reference TRBV7-6 and TRBJ2-1, is GAGVSQSPRYKVTKRGQDVALRCDPISGHVSLYWYRQALGQGPEFLTYFNYEAQQDKSGLPNDRFSAERPEGSISTLTIQRTEQRDSAMYRCASSSTNEQFFGPGTRLTVL.

J is TRBJ1-6 and V is TRBV25-1; D possibly corresponds to TRBD1 (5 bases). Trimming cost V 2 bases and J 0 bases, with 14 bases left between them. Germline V lookup: CDR1 MGHDK, CDR2 SYGVNS. The CDR3 contains 18 residues. DNA for the CDR3: TGTGCCAGCAGTGAAAATAGGGGAGGGAGCTCCTATAATTCACCCCTCCACTTT. Amino acid sequence: CASSENRGGSSYNSPLHF.

This clone is a singleton in its sample. This chain connects TRBV28 to TRBJ2-2, with D possibly TRBD2 on 6 matching bases. CDR1 is MDHEN and CDR2 is SYDVKM in the germline V gene. V gave up 10 bases and J gave up 7 bases, with 13 bases separating them. The CDR3 length is 12 residues. The CDR3 is CAMGGIGGELFF. DNA of the CDR3: TGTGCCATGGGCGGGATAGGCGGGGAGCTGTTTTTT.

The chain couples TRBV4-1 to TRBJ2-2, with 7 bases aligning to TRBD1. CDR3 length equals 16 residues. V gave up 0 bases and J gave up 4 bases; unmatched junction bases: 5. Germline V lookup: CDR1 MGHRA, CDR2 YSYEKL. CDR3 residues: CASSQEGYRGTGELFF. The CDR3 region has the DNA TGCGCCAGCAGCCAAGAAGGTTACAGGGGCACCGGGGAGCTGTTTTTT.

The chain combines TRBV5-4 with TRBJ2-2, with 10 bases identical to TRBD1. From germline, CDR1 is SGHNT and CDR2 YYREEE (reference sequence). Trimming at V came to 5 bases and at J to 1 base, leaving 5 bases not matched to a gene. The CDR3 runs to 16 residues. In DNA, the CDR3 is TGTGCCAGCAGAAGGGGACAGGGGAGGAACACCGGGGAGCTGTTTTTT. It yields the protein CASRRGQGRNTGELFF.

V usage is TRBV18 and J usage is TRBJ2-1, with 8 bases aligning to TRBD2. With V trimmed by 6 bases and J by 9 bases, 7 bases remained unmatched. The CDR3 runs to 13 residues. CDR1 is KGHSH and CDR2 is LQKENI in the germline V gene. CDR3 region: CASSSGSLGEQFF. The CDR3 DNA reads TGTGCCAGCTCGAGCGGGAGTCTTGGTGAGCAGTTCTTC. The complete variable domain, with remaining parts taken from reference TRBV18 and TRBJ2-1, reads NAGVMQNPRHLVRRRGQEARLRCSPMKGHSHVYWYRQLPEEGLKFMVYLQKENIIDESGMPKERFSAEFPKEGPSILRIQQVVRGDSAAYFCASSSGSLGEQFFGPGTRLTVL.

This chain connects TRBV19 to TRBJ1-2; D gene ambiguous. Per germline, CDR1 LNHDA and CDR2 SQIVND (reference sequence). This CDR3 is built from 15 residues. The V end lost 7 bases, the J end lost 5 bases, and 20 bases lay between the germline ends. The CDR3 sequence: CASTPVGITQYGYTF. CDR3 nucleotide sequence: TGTGCCAGTACCCCAGTGGGCATAACTCAGTATGGCTACACCTTC.

V gene TRBV6-5 combines with J gene TRBJ2-7; 8 positions agree with TRBD1. The CDR3 loop spans 15 amino acids. Trimming removed 2 bases from V and 2 bases from J; junction bases left unmatched: 5. Germline V CDR1 and CDR2: MNHEY, SVGAGI. CDR3 sequence (DNA): TGTGCCAGCAGTTACGAAGGGACAGGCCCCTACGAGCAGTACTTC. Protein product: CASSYEGTGPYEQYF.

The chain is built from TRBV30 and TRBJ1-4; TRBD1 aligns across 10 bases. The CDR3 has 12 amino acids. Germline CDR1 GTSNPN, CDR2 SVGIG (reference sequence). V lost 5 bases and J lost 8; bases outside the gene matches: 2. CDR3 protein: CAWDRGQEKLFF. DNA of the CDR3: TGTGCCTGGGACAGGGGGCAAGAAAAACTGTTTTTT.

The CDR3 nucleotides read TGCGCCAGCAATCGCGCTAGCGAAAACAATGAGCAGTTCTTC. Protein product: CASNRASENNEQFF. The V and J genes are TRBV5-1 and TRBJ2-1; tentatively, D is TRBD2 (6 bases). Germline V CDR1 and CDR2: SGHRS, YFSETQ. The CDR3 loop spans 14 amino acids. V lost 6 bases, J lost 5 bases, and 15 bases lay in between.

This clone was observed a few times. The chain recombines TRBV6-1 with TRBJ1-6, with D unclear. The CDR3 has 16 amino acids. Germline assignment: CDR1 MNHNS and CDR2 SASEGT. Trimming pared 2 bases from V and 6 bases from J, leaving 14 bases between. CDR3: CASSEYPGQSNSPLHF. In DNA form, the CDR3 reads TGTGCCAGCAGTGAATACCCTGGGCAGAGTAATTCACCCCTCCACTTT.

This clone showed up just a few times. This chain joins TRBV30 and TRBJ1-2, with D hard to call. Germline CDR1 reads GTSNPN; CDR2 reads SVGIG (reference sequence). V lost 3 bases, J lost 7 bases, and 18 bases lay in between. The CDR3 has 14 amino acids. The CDR3 DNA reads TGTGCCTGGAGAGCAGACTTTTCAGCCAGTGGCTACACCTTC. Translating it yields CAWRADFSASGYTF.

V usage is TRBV28 and J usage is TRBJ2-2; 8 bases fit TRBD2. The J segment lost 3 bases and the V segment lost 7 bases, leaving 7 bases of the junction unmatched. The CDR3 contains 15 residues. CDR1 is MDHEN, CDR2 SYDVKM, per germline. CDR3 DNA: TGTGCCAGCATCACTAGCGGCACTTACACCGGGGAGCTGTTTTTT. The encoded protein is CASITSGTYTGELFF.

This clone turned up a few times. The chain joins TRBV11-2 to TRBJ1-1; a weak D match, TRBD1 (5 bases). V lost 5 bases and J 4 bases, leaving 11 bases between the germline ends. Germline values: CDR1 SGHAT, CDR2 FQNNGV. The CDR3 has 13 amino acids. CDR3 loop: CASSPMGGTEAFF. The CDR3 bases are TGTGCCAGCAGCCCAATGGGGGGCACTGAAGCTTTCTTT.

V gene TRBV12-5 combines with J gene TRBJ2-3; TRBD1 agrees at 8 bases. This CDR3 contains 15 residues. Germline values: CDR1 LGHNT, CDR2 FRNRAP. Trimming cost V 7 bases and J 1 base; bases outside gene matches: 7. The CDR3, as DNA: TGTGCTAGTGCCGATTACAGGGGGGGCACAGATACGCAGTATTTT. This codes for CASADYRGGTDTQYF.